The 8 T cell receptor beta chains presented below share a single source sample, sequenced in a study of blood T cell repertoires in COVID-19. Measured with immunoSEQ multiplex PCR; TCRdb has only the in-frame clones, and not every one. The profile shows about 200,000 clones, around 80% of them singletons. The sample taken for sequencing was PBMCs or T cells enriched from blood (not recorded which). The receptors come from a woman in her thirties or forties with acute COVID-19.

The chain uses TRBV7-2 and TRBJ1-5; no clear D gene. The CDR3 spans 18 residues. Germline CDR1 reads SGHTA; CDR2 reads FQGNSA. The ends were cut back, 0 bases at V and 0 bases at J, with 15 bases in the middle. The CDR3: CASSLALTRVGSNQPQHF. The DNA of the CDR3 is TGTGCCAGCAGCTTAGCGTTGACGAGGGTGGGTAGCAATCAGCCCCAGCATTTT.

The J gene is TRBJ2-7, the V gene TRBV7-3; possibly TRBD1 for D (6 bases). CDR3 size: 17 residues. V was pared by 1 base and J by 0 bases, with 16 bases between. Germline lookup yields CDR1 SGHTA and CDR2 FQGTGA. The CDR3 loop reads CASSLKFRGGISYEQYF. CDR3 nucleotide sequence: TGTGCCAGCAGCTTAAAGTTCAGGGGTGGGATCTCCTACGAGCAGTACTTC.

The chain is built from TRBV7-6 and TRBJ1-3, with D uncertain. Per germline, CDR1 SGHVS and CDR2 FNYEAQ. Trimming removed 1 base from V and 2 bases from J, with 9 bases in between. The CDR3 is made up of 15 amino acids. Written as DNA, the CDR3 is TGTGCCAGCAGCTTAGGGAGGAGGGCTGGAAACACCATATATTTT. Encoded protein: CASSLGRRAGNTIYF.

This clone was picked up many times. J is TRBJ2-2 and V is TRBV27; a possible D gene is TRBD2 (5 bases). The CDR3 runs to 13 residues. Trimming cost V 3 bases and J 7 bases, with 9 bases left between them. The V gene's germline CDR1 is MNHEY and CDR2 SMNVEV (reference sequence). This chain's CDR3 is CASSFPGLGELFF. The CDR3 DNA reads as TGTGCCAGCAGTTTCCCAGGACTCGGGGAGCTGTTTTTT.

The chain uses TRBV21-1 and TRBJ1-2. TRBV21-1 is tagged as a pseudogene. The CDR3 totals 15 residues. In DNA, the CDR3 is TGTGCCAGCAGCAATTTGGCGGGAGCTAACTATGGCTACACCTTC. It translates to CASSNLAGANYGYTF.

The rearrangement links TRBV24-1 to TRBJ2-3; 10 bases fit TRBD2. V shed 1 base and J 0 bases; nucleotides not matched to a gene: 3. CDR3 length: 17 residues. The V gene's germline CDR1 is KGHDR and CDR2 SFDVKD. CDR3 nucleotides: TGTGCCACCAGTGATTTTTGGACTAGCGGCAGCACAGATACGCAGTATTTT. As protein: CATSDFWTSGSTDTQYF.

This chain joins TRBV9 and TRBJ2-5, with 7 bases matching TRBD2. Germline CDR1 is SGDLS and CDR2 is YYNGEE. The CDR3 loop spans 15 amino acids. With 4 bases clipped from V and 5 bases from J, the junction kept 11 bases outside the gene matches. CDR3 in DNA: TGTGCCAGCAGCCCCTCCGGGAGGTGGGGGGAGACCCAGTACTTC. Translation gives CASSPSGRWGETQYF. The full variable domain, completed using reference TRBV9 and TRBJ2-5, is DSGVTQTPKHLITATGQRVTLRCSPRSGDLSVYWYQQSLDQGLQFLIQYYNGEERAKGNILERFSAQQFPDLHSELNLSSLELGDSALYFCASSPSGRWGETQYFGPGTRLLVL.

This clone was observed a single time. The chain recombines TRBV5-5 with TRBJ1-1; 7 bases align to TRBD1. Germline-derived CDR1 and CDR2 are SGHKS and YYEKEE (reference sequence). The CDR3 runs 15 residues. V lost 4 bases to trimming and J lost 1 base; unmatched junction nucleotides: 7. The CDR3 nucleotides read TGTGCCAGCAGCCCTCGACAGGGAGCGAACACTGAAGCTTTCTTT. Protein product: CASSPRQGANTEAFF. The full variable domain, with the rest looked up from reference TRBV5-5 and TRBJ1-1, is DAGVTQSPTHLIKTRGQQVTLRCSPISGHKSVSWYQQVLGQGPQFIFQYYEKEERGRGNFPDRFSARQFPNYSSELNVNALLLGDSALYLCASSPRQGANTEAFFGQGTRLTVV.